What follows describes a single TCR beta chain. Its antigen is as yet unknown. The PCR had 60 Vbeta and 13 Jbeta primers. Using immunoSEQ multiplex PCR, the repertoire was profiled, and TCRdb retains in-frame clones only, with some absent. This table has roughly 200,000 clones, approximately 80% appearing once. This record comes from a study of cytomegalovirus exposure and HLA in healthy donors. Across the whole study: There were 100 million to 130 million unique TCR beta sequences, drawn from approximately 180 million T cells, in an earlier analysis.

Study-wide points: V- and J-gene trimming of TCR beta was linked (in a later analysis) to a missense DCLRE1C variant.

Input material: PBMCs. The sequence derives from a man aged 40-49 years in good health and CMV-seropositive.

CDR3 in DNA: TGCGCCAGTTTTTTCAAGGAGAAGGGGGCATACGAGCAGTACTTC. This sequence encodes CASFFKEKGAYEQYF. The chain couples TRBV5-1 to TRBJ2-7; the match to TRBD1 covers 7 bases. Germline V gives CDR1 SGHRS, CDR2 YFSETQ. V lost 8 bases, J lost 4 bases, and 15 bases stayed unmatched. This CDR3 is built from 15 residues.